Each of the 21 T cell receptor beta chains below was sequenced from the same sample in a study of control samples from healthy donors and cancer patients. Profiling relied on immunoSEQ multiplex PCR, and the TCRdb table lists in-frame clones only, not all of them. This sample has around 130,000 clones, with nearly 90% found just once. Sequences were obtained from blood. These receptors came from a man aged 50 or older in good health.

This clone was seen a single time. This CDR3 is CASRRQGAAETQYF. The CDR3 region has the DNA TGTGCCAGTAGGAGACAGGGGGCGGCCGAGACCCAGTACTTC. The chain is built from TRBV19 and TRBJ2-5; 10 nucleotides agree with TRBD1. This CDR3 is 14 amino acids long. CDR1 and CDR2 from the germline V gene are LNHDA and SQIVND (reference sequence). The trim removed 6 bases at V and 5 bases at J, leaving 6 bases unmatched.

This chain connects TRBV5-1 to TRBJ1-6, with no clear D. V lost 4 bases, J lost 10 bases, and 15 bases lay in between. Germline lookup yields CDR1 SGHRS and CDR2 YFSETQ. This CDR3 is 14 amino acids long. CDR3 DNA sequence: TGCGCCAGCAGCCGAGGGAGTTTAGACTCACCCCTCCACTTT. Its protein product is CASSRGSLDSPLHF. The complete variable domain, with remaining parts taken from reference TRBV5-1 and TRBJ1-6, reads KAGVTQTPRYLIKTRGQQVTLSCSPISGHRSVSWYQQTPGQGLQFLFEYFSETQRNKGNFPGRFSGRQFSNSRSEMNVSTLELGDSALYLCASSRGSLDSPLHFGNGTRLTVT.

The chain uses TRBV29-1 and TRBJ2-7; D gene uncertain. Deletions cut 3 bases from V and 4 bases from J, with 10 bases between. This CDR3 has 12 residues. In germline, CDR1 is SQVTM, CDR2 ANQGSEA. The CDR3 reads CSVDGLEYEQYF. The CDR3 DNA reads TGCAGCGTTGATGGGCTAGAATACGAGCAGTACTTC.

The rearrangement links TRBV29-1 to TRBJ2-2; a possible D gene is TRBD1 (6 bases). Trimming stripped 6 bases from V and 2 bases from J, with 16 bases between. CDR1 is SQVTM, CDR2 ANQGSEA, per germline. The CDR3 totals 15 residues. CDR3 bases: TGCAGCGTCGCAGGGGACCCTACAAACACCGGGGAGCTGTTTTTT. Translated: CSVAGDPTNTGELFF.

The CDR3 DNA sequence: TGTGCCAGTAGTAGGCGGGGTTCTGAAAAACTGTTTTTT. This gives the protein CASSRRGSEKLFF. The chain uses TRBV19 and TRBJ1-4; D is undetermined. Trimming stripped 4 bases from V and 7 bases from J, with 10 bases between. Germline V gene data show CDR1 as LNHDA and CDR2 as SQIVND (reference sequence). This CDR3 is built from 13 residues. Full variable domain (outside the CDR3, taken from reference TRBV19 and TRBJ1-4): DGGITQSPKYLFRKEGQNVTLSCEQNLNHDAMYWYRQDPGQGLRLIYYSQIVNDFQKGDIAEGYSVSREKKESFPLTVTSAQKNPTAFYLCASSRRGSEKLFFGSGTQLSVL.

The rearrangement uses TRBV6-5 and TRBJ2-7, with TRBD1 matching 9 bases. This CDR3 region has 15 residues. Looked up from germline, CDR1 is MNHEY and CDR2 is SVGAGI. J was trimmed by 2 bases and V by 5 bases; bases with no gene match: 7. The CDR3 is CASSPMGQGPYEQYF. CDR3 coding DNA: TGTGCCAGCAGTCCAATGGGACAGGGACCCTACGAGCAGTACTTC.

This clone was picked up a small number of times. The chain uses TRBV10-3 and TRBJ1-6, with D hard to call. The CDR3 consists of 13 residues. Germline V gives CDR1 ENHRY, CDR2 SYGVKD. Trimming removed 2 bases at V and 9 bases at J, with 8 bases between. The CDR3, as DNA: TGTGCCATCAGTGAGGCACACACTTCACCCCTCCACTTT. Translation: CAISEAHTSPLHF.

This clone appeared a single time. The CDR3 DNA reads TGTGCCAGCAGCTGGGGACAGGGGGCTTATGGCTACACCTTC. Translating it yields CASSWGQGAYGYTF. The chain joins TRBV5-6 to TRBJ1-2, with 12 bases aligning to TRBD1. The V and J ends lost 3 bases and 5 bases, in that order; junction bases with no gene match: 2. This CDR3 has 14 amino acids. Germline CDR1 is SGHDT and CDR2 is YYEEEE.

This chain links TRBV6-4 with TRBJ1-2; TRBD1 aligns across 10 bases. This CDR3 contains 14 residues. The ends lost 5 bases at V and 4 bases at J; junction bases unmatched: 4. The germline CDR1 and CDR2 sequences are MRHNA and SNTAGT. The CDR3 DNA is TGTGCCAGCAGTCCGGACAGGGGGACCTATGGCTACACCTTC. This gives the protein CASSPDRGTYGYTF.

This chain joins TRBV6-5 and TRBJ1-1, with 8 bases matching TRBD1. The CDR3 loop spans 15 amino acids. In germline, CDR1 is MNHEY, CDR2 SVGAGI. The junction had 10 bases not matched to a gene; V was cut back by 6 bases and J by 4 bases. Here the CDR3 DNA reads TGTGCCAGCAGCCGCGGACAGGGAAGATCCACTGAAGCTTTCTTT. Protein product: CASSRGQGRSTEAFF.

The rearrangement links TRBV18 to TRBJ1-3; D is uncertain. Germline CDR1 is KGHSH and CDR2 is LQKENI. V gave up 6 bases and J gave up 1 base, with 10 bases separating them. The CDR3 is 14 residues long. The CDR3 DNA sequence: TGTGCCAGCTCGGATTATCTATCTGGAAACACCATATATTTT. This gives the protein CASSDYLSGNTIYF.

The rearrangement links TRBV18 to TRBJ2-1, with 10 nucleotides matching TRBD1. The CDR3 spans 13 residues. After removal of 3 bases from V and 8 bases from J, the junction contained 1 base not matched to a gene. CDR1 is KGHSH and CDR2 is LQKENI in the germline V gene. DNA for the CDR3: TGTGCCAGCTCACCGGGGACAGGGGATGAGCAGTTCTTC. This sequence encodes CASSPGTGDEQFF.

This clone was seen once. As DNA, the CDR3 is TGTGCCAGCAGTGAAGATACCCTTCTGGGAAACACCATATATTTT. Residues: CASSEDTLLGNTIYF. The chain joins TRBV6-1 to TRBJ1-3; D not certain. Germline V gene sequence: CDR1 MNHNS, CDR2 SASEGT. V was cut by 1 base and J by 4 bases, with 11 bases left in between. The CDR3 totals 15 residues.

V and J are TRBV5-1 and TRBJ2-7, with 7 bases lining up with TRBD1. Germline V gives CDR1 SGHRS, CDR2 YFSETQ. The CDR3 totals 15 residues. Unmatched junction bases numbered 13, after V lost 7 bases and J lost 3 bases. The DNA for the CDR3 is TGCGCCAGCGGAGCCCAGCCAGCAGGGGGCTACGAGCAGTACTTC. The encoded protein is CASGAQPAGGYEQYF.

V is TRBV28 and J is TRBJ2-3, with a possible D match to TRBD2 (5 bases). This CDR3 is 15 amino acids long. The V gene's germline CDR1 is MDHEN and CDR2 SYDVKM. V lost 7 bases and J lost 2, with 16 bases in between. The CDR3 protein is CASTPFGNPTDTQYF. Written as DNA, the CDR3 is TGTGCCAGCACCCCCTTCGGGAACCCCACAGATACGCAGTATTTT. The whole variable domain, filled in from reference TRBV28 and TRBJ2-3, reads DVKVTQSSRYLVKRTGEKVFLECVQDMDHENMFWYRQDPGLGLRLIYFSYDVKMKEKGDIPEGYSVSREKKERFSLILESASTNQTSMYLCASTPFGNPTDTQYFGPGTRLTVL.

The CDR3 DNA is TGTGCCACCAGTGACCCGACAGGGGACATCAATCAGCCCCAGCATTTT. It codes for CATSDPTGDINQPQHF. This sequence joins TRBV24-1 and TRBJ1-5; TRBD1 matches at 8 bases. Trimming removed 4 bases from V and 3 bases from J; junction bases left unmatched: 7. CDR3 size: 16 residues. Germline loops: CDR1 KGHDR, CDR2 SFDVKD.

V is TRBV27 and J is TRBJ2-7; a weak D match, TRBD2 (6 bases). V was cut by 2 bases and J by 4 bases, with 21 bases left in between. The CDR3 runs 17 residues. Germline V gene data show CDR1 as MNHEY and CDR2 as SMNVEV (reference sequence). The CDR3 bases are TGTGCCAGCAGTTTAATGGGGATCTCGCACGGGGGATACGAGCAGTACTTC. This encodes CASSLMGISHGGYEQYF.

The chain is built from TRBV11-2 and TRBJ2-3; 7 bases fit TRBD2. The V segment lost 5 bases and the J segment 6 bases; nucleotides outside the gene matches: 5. The V gene's germline CDR1 is SGHAT and CDR2 FQNNGV. This CDR3 has 13 residues. DNA for the CDR3: TGTGCCAGCAGCCACCCCGGGGGGGATACGCAGTATTTT. Translated: CASSHPGGDTQYF.

The chain has TRBV27 and TRBJ1-6; no firm D call. V shed 2 bases and J shed 7 bases, with 9 bases lying between them. This CDR3 spans 14 amino acids. Germline loops: CDR1 MNHEY, CDR2 SMNVEV (reference sequence). The CDR3 DNA reads TGTGCCAGCAGTTTAATAGCGGAGAATTCACCCCTCCACTTT. It yields the protein CASSLIAENSPLHF.

V gene TRBV29-1 combines with J gene TRBJ1-5; the match to TRBD1 covers 8 bases. V shed 6 bases and J 3 bases; nucleotides not matched to a gene: 7. There are 14 residues in the CDR3. Germline-derived CDR1 and CDR2 are SQVTM and ANQGSEA. DNA for the CDR3: TGCAGCGTCCGGACAGGGAATCTCAATCAGCCCCAGCATTTT. Residues: CSVRTGNLNQPQHF.

This clone was seen a few times. DNA of the CDR3: TGTGCCAGCAGCCCCCAGAGCGGGGGCGGGAATGAGCAGTTCTTC. Translation gives CASSPQSGGGNEQFF. V is TRBV5-4 and J is TRBJ2-1, with 8 bases aligning to TRBD2. Germline loops: CDR1 SGHNT, CDR2 YYREEE (reference sequence). The CDR3 spans 15 residues. The V and J ends lost 4 bases and 7 bases, in that order; junction bases with no gene match: 10.